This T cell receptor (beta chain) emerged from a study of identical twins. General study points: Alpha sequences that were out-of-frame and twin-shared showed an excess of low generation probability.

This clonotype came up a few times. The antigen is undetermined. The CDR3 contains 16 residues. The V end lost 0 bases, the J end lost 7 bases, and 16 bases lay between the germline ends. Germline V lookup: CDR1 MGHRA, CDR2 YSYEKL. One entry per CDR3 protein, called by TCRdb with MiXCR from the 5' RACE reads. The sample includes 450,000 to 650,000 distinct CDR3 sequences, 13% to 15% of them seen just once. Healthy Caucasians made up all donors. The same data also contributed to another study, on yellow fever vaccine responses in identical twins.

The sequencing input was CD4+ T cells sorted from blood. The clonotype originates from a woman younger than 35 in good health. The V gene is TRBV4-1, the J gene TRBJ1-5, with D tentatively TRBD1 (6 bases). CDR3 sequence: CASSQEKQGRWQPQHF. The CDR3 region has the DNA TGCGCCAGCAGCCAAGAAAAACAGGGTAGGTGGCAGCCCCAGCATTTT.